The sequence of this T cell receptor (beta chain) was determined in a study of monozygotic twins with cystic fibrosis. General study points: No link emerged between shared CDR3 counts and age, concordance or severity. J usage was most co-twin-similar in 8 of 16 pairs, V in 13.

TCRdb keeps only in-frame clones here, not all; method: immunoSEQ multiplex PCR. The table lists about 9,200 clones, approximately 99.4% of them singletons. Per germline, CDR1 LGHNA and CDR2 YSLEER. The CDR3 is made up of 17 amino acids. Trimming pared 0 bases from V and 4 bases from J, leaving 13 bases between. On this clone itself: Its antigen remains unidentified.

The sample was blood. The V call is TRBV4-3, the J call TRBJ2-6; possible D gene TRBD2, 6 bases. This clonotype originated in a young man with cystic fibrosis. The CDR3 region has the DNA TGCGCCAGCAGCCAAGATGTGGGGGGTTCAGGGGCCAACGTCCTGACTTTC. It yields the protein CASSQDVGGSGANVLTF.